Below are 24 T cell receptor beta chains sequenced from a single sample in a study of CD8 T cells in Susac syndrome. RNA amounts of about 0.5 to 1 ug underwent reverse transcription with random hexamers. TCRdb reprocessed the immunoSEQ multiplex PCR reads via MiXCR and lists one record per CDR3 protein. In the table there are 100,000 to 150,000 distinct CDR3 sequences, around 94% of which are singletons. Sequenced input: CD8+ T cells from PBMCs. These receptors were collected from a human donor with Susac syndrome.

This chain uses TRBV27 with TRBJ1-2, with no clear D. Trimming shortened V by 1 base and J by 0 bases, and 9 bases separated the two germline ends. This CDR3 region has 15 residues. Looked up from germline, CDR1 is MNHEY and CDR2 is SMNVEV (reference sequence). Here the CDR3 reads CASSLYADPNYGYTF. CDR3 nucleotide sequence: TGTGCCAGCAGTTTATACGCTGACCCTAACTATGGCTACACCTTC.

The chain uses TRBV6-5 and TRBJ2-5; 7 bases agree with TRBD1. The V segment lost 3 bases and the J segment 3 bases; nucleotides outside the gene matches: 13. Germline V gene data show CDR1 as MNHEY and CDR2 as SVGAGI. The CDR3 is 17 residues long. CDR3 coding DNA: TGTGCCAGCAGTTATTTCGGGCAAGGGGGCGCGGAAGAGACCCAGTACTTC. It encodes CASSYFGQGGAEETQYF.

This clonotype was observed a few times. The chain couples TRBV20-1 to TRBJ1-1, with no clear D. Looked up from germline, CDR1 is DFQATT and CDR2 is SNEGSKA (reference sequence). V lost 2 bases and J lost 4, with 8 bases in between. There are 12 residues in the CDR3. CDR3 DNA sequence: TGCAGTGCTAGATATGTGGGCACTGAAGCTTTCTTT. Translated: CSARYVGTEAFF.

In its sample, this clonotype was seen once. V is TRBV24-1 and J is TRBJ2-7; D possibly corresponds to TRBD2 (5 bases). Trimming pared 3 bases from V and 5 bases from J, leaving 7 bases between. The length of the CDR3 is 12 residues. The germline gives CDR1 KGHDR, CDR2 SFDVKD. The CDR3: CATSDPGDEQYF. CDR3 nucleotide sequence: TGTGCCACCAGTGATCCCGGGGACGAGCAGTACTTC.

This clonotype came up once. The rearrangement uses TRBV7-9 and TRBJ1-5, with D uncertain. Trimming left V 4 bases short and J 5 bases short, with 6 bases between. In germline, CDR1 is SEHNR, CDR2 FQNEAQ (reference sequence). The length of the CDR3 is 12 residues. The CDR3: CASSSQDQPQHF. For the CDR3, the DNA is TGTGCCAGCAGCTCCCAAGATCAGCCCCAGCATTTT. The full variable domain, with the rest looked up from reference TRBV7-9 and TRBJ1-5, is DTGVSQNPRHKITKRGQNVTFRCDPISEHNRLYWYRQTLGQGPEFLTYFQNEAQLEKSRLLSDRFSAERPKGSFSTLEIQRTEQGDSAMYLCASSSQDQPQHFGDGTRLSIL.

The V call is TRBV11-1, the J call TRBJ2-5; D is unclear. Trimming cost V 5 bases and J 2 bases, with 12 bases left between them. The CDR3 loop spans 14 amino acids. CDR1 is SGHAT, CDR2 FQDESV, per germline (reference sequence). CDR3 sequence (DNA): TGTGCCAGCAGCCCAACAGAGGAGCAAGAGACCCAGTACTTC. Translating it yields CASSPTEEQETQYF. The entire variable domain, with the rest obtained from reference TRBV11-1 and TRBJ2-5, is as follows: EAEVAQSPRYKITEKSQAVAFWCDPISGHATLYWYRQILGQGPELLVQFQDESVVDDSQLPKDRFSAERLKGVDSTLKIQPAELGDSAMYLCASSPTEEQETQYFGPGTRLLVL.

This clonotype was observed a few times. The CDR3 reads CASSPPTGQETQYF. In DNA, the CDR3 is TGTGCCAGCTCACCACCCACGGGCCAAGAGACCCAGTACTTC. The rearrangement links TRBV18 to TRBJ2-5, with D hard to call. The CDR3 length is 14 residues. Germline V gene sequence: CDR1 KGHSH, CDR2 LQKENI. The ends were cut back, 0 bases at V and 1 base at J, with 6 bases in the middle.

The gene calls are TRBV11-1 and TRBJ1-5; unclear D gene. Trimming stripped 0 bases from V and 3 bases from J, with 3 bases between. CDR3 length: 13 amino acids. The V gene's germline CDR1 is SGHAT and CDR2 FQDESV (reference sequence). The CDR3 region has the DNA TGTGCCAGCAGCTTAGCAGTCAATCAGCCCCAGCATTTT. Residues: CASSLAVNQPQHF. The whole variable domain, remainder taken from reference TRBV11-1 and TRBJ1-5, is EAEVAQSPRYKITEKSQAVAFWCDPISGHATLYWYRQILGQGPELLVQFQDESVVDDSQLPKDRFSAERLKGVDSTLKIQPAELGDSAMYLCASSLAVNQPQHFGDGTRLSIL.

This clonotype was found once. This chain uses TRBV7-9 with TRBJ2-7, with 9 bases lining up with TRBD1. Germline loops: CDR1 SEHNR, CDR2 FQNEAQ (reference sequence). J was trimmed by 3 bases and V by 5 bases; bases with no gene match: 5. The CDR3 covers 14 residues. CDR3 residues: CASSPRTGVYEQYF. The CDR3 nucleotides read TGTGCCAGCAGCCCCCGGACAGGGGTCTACGAGCAGTACTTC.

The V gene is TRBV6-2 or TRBV6-3, the J gene TRBJ2-2, with TRBD2 matching over 8 bases. This CDR3 comprises 15 residues. Germline values: CDR1 MNHEY, CDR2 SVGEGT. The V gene end was trimmed by 6 bases and the J gene end by 4 bases; junction bases not matched to a gene: 7. The CDR3 region has the DNA TGTGCCAGCAGACAAGCGGGAGTAGCCACCGGGGAGCTGTTTTTT. Encoded protein: CASRQAGVATGELFF.

The J gene is TRBJ2-7, the V gene TRBV7-9, with TRBD1 as a possible D gene (6 bases). Germline V lookup: CDR1 SEHNR, CDR2 FQNEAQ (reference sequence). V shed 1 base and J shed 4 bases, with 14 bases lying between them. The CDR3 runs 15 residues. In DNA form, the CDR3 reads TGTGCCAGCAGCTTAGTTAGCAGGGGTCCTTACGAGCAGTACTTC. It specifies CASSLVSRGPYEQYF.

The chain links TRBV5-1 to TRBJ2-3; maybe TRBD1 (5 bases). The V gene lost 4 bases and the J gene lost 4 bases, with 13 bases spanning the gap. CDR3 size: 14 residues. Germline values: CDR1 SGHRS, CDR2 YFSETQ. CDR3 amino acids: CASSEAGFPDTQYF. The CDR3 DNA reads as TGCGCCAGCAGCGAGGCAGGGTTTCCAGATACGCAGTATTTT.

The chain combines TRBV7-9 with TRBJ2-3; D not resolved. The CDR3 totals 12 residues. The germline V gene has CDR1 SEHNR and CDR2 FQNEAQ (reference sequence). The V end lost 4 bases, the J end lost 5 bases, and 7 bases lay between the germline ends. The CDR3 region has the DNA TGTGCCAGCAGCTCCGTACAAGATACGCAGTATTTT. Protein sequence: CASSSVQDTQYF.

The chain uses TRBV4-2 and TRBJ1-1; a weak D match, TRBD1 (6 bases). The germline V and J ends were trimmed by 0 bases and 4 bases, with 12 bases remaining between them. CDR3 size: 15 residues. The germline V gene has CDR1 LGHNA and CDR2 YNFKEQ. This CDR3 reads CASSQDKGGGTEAFF. CDR3 DNA: TGTGCCAGCAGCCAAGATAAGGGGGGAGGCACTGAAGCTTTCTTT.

The chain joins TRBV30 to TRBJ2-6, with D tentatively TRBD1 or TRBD2 (5 bases each). Trimming removed 1 base from V and 0 bases from J, with 7 bases in between. The CDR3 totals 15 residues. Looked up from germline, CDR1 is GTSNPN and CDR2 is SVGIG (reference sequence). For the CDR3, the DNA is TGTGCCTGGAGTGATGGGGGCTCTGGGGCCAACGTCCTGACTTTC. It codes for CAWSDGGSGANVLTF.

This clonotype showed up just a few times. V is TRBV19 and J is TRBJ1-1; D is uncertain. The CDR3 extends over 13 amino acids. V was trimmed by 5 bases and J by 0 bases, leaving 7 bases between them. From germline, CDR1 is LNHDA and CDR2 SQIVND (reference sequence). The CDR3 DNA reads TGTGCCAGTAGTTATACAGTGAACACTGAAGCTTTCTTT. It translates to CASSYTVNTEAFF.

This chain uses TRBV27 with TRBJ1-1; no firm D call. Trimming removed 3 bases from V and 4 bases from J, with 9 bases in between. Per germline, CDR1 MNHEY and CDR2 SMNVEV (reference sequence). The CDR3 covers 13 residues. CDR3 in DNA: TGTGCCAGCAGTTTCGGCGCCGGCACTGAAGCTTTCTTT. Translating gives CASSFGAGTEAFF.

J is TRBJ2-3 and V is TRBV9; TRBD2 aligns across 9 bases. Looked up from germline, CDR1 is SGDLS and CDR2 is YYNGEE. The length of the CDR3 is 16 residues. V lost 0 bases to trimming and J lost 3 bases; unmatched junction nucleotides: 5. The CDR3, as DNA: TGTGCCAGCAGCGTAGAGGGACTAGCCCGAACAGATACGCAGTATTTT. Residues: CASSVEGLARTDTQYF.

The chain recombines TRBV7-2 with TRBJ2-7; D gene ambiguous. V was cut by 1 base and J by 2 bases, with 9 bases left in between. Germline-derived CDR1 and CDR2 are SGHTA and FQGNSA. The CDR3 runs 14 residues. CDR3 DNA sequence: TGTGCCAGCAGCTTAGGCCCAGATCCCTACGAGCAGTACTTC. Translated, it gives CASSLGPDPYEQYF.

The chain links TRBV11-1 to TRBJ1-2; a possible D gene is TRBD1 (5 bases). V shed 1 base and J shed 2 bases, with 8 bases lying between them. CDR3 length: 14 residues. The V gene's germline CDR1 is SGHAT and CDR2 FQDESV (reference sequence). The CDR3 loop reads CASSLERGNYGYTF. CDR3 coding DNA: TGTGCCAGCAGCTTAGAGCGGGGGAACTATGGCTACACCTTC.

Of note for this clonotype: Relative to the germline gene, one junction end is altered; a read error may explain this. The J gene is TRBJ2-7, the V gene TRBV15, with TRBD1 matching over 12 bases. Germline lookup yields CDR1 LNHNV and CDR2 YYDKDF (reference sequence). This CDR3 is built from 16 residues. The CDR3 region is CATSRSGTGGSDEQYF. The CDR3 nucleotides are TGTGCCACCAGCAGATCCGGGACAGGGGGCTCCGACGAGCAGTACTTC. The full variable domain, rest sourced from reference TRBV15 and TRBJ2-7, is DAMVIQNPRYQVTQFGKPVTLSCSQTLNHNVMYWYQQKSSQAPKLLFHYYDKDFNNEADTPDNFQSRRPNTSFCFLDIRSPGLGDTAMYLCATSRSGTGGSDEQYFGPGTRLTVT.

The rearrangement joins TRBV12-3 or TRBV12-4 to TRBJ2-2, with D hard to call. There are 11 residues in the CDR3. V gave up 11 bases and J gave up 9 bases, with 13 bases separating them. The CDR3 nucleotides are TGTGCCTCCACACCCGGCCGGGAGCTGTTTTTT. Residues: CASTPGRELFF.

This chain links TRBV7-9 with TRBJ2-7, with 10 bases that match TRBD2. The CDR3 consists of 14 residues. V shed 5 bases and J 2 bases; nucleotides not matched to a gene: 3. Germline CDR1 reads SEHNR; CDR2 reads FQNEAQ (reference sequence). CDR3 nucleotide sequence: TGTGCCAGCAGCACTAGCGGGAAACCCTACGAGCAGTACTTC. Its translation: CASSTSGKPYEQYF. Supplemented by reference TRBV7-9 and TRBJ2-7, the full variable domain reads DTGVSQNPRHKITKRGQNVTFRCDPISEHNRLYWYRQTLGQGPEFLTYFQNEAQLEKSRLLSDRFSAERPKGSFSTLEIQRTEQGDSAMYLCASSTSGKPYEQYFGPGTRLTVT.

This chain links TRBV11-2 with TRBJ1-6; weak D call: TRBD1 (5 bases). Trimming took off 4 bases at V and 10 bases at J, with 17 bases between the two ends. The CDR3 is 15 residues long. The germline CDR1 and CDR2 sequences are SGHAT and FQNNGV. CDR3 DNA sequence: TGTGCCAGCAGCTCATACCTCGGGGGAGAGTCACCCCTCCACTTT. It is translated as CASSSYLGGESPLHF.